These 13 T cell receptor beta chains were all obtained from the same sample, sequenced in a study of control samples from healthy donors and cancer patients. The assay was immunoSEQ multiplex PCR, and TCRdb's table has in-frame clones only and misses some. The sample lists some 150,000 clones; roughly 94% were seen once. Input material: blood. The receptor set was obtained from a man between 35 and 55 years old in good health.

Note on this clone: At the DNA level, this CDR3 is encoded by other sequences in the same sample as well. The chain has TRBV18 and TRBJ2-2; D not resolved. Germline CDR1 reads KGHSH; CDR2 reads LQKENI. The CDR3 sequence is 12 residues long. V lost 3 bases to trimming and J lost 6 bases, with 5 bases between them. This CDR3 reads CASSPRAGELFF. CDR3 in DNA: TGTGCCAGCTCACCTAGGGCCGGGGAGCTGTTTTTT.

This chain links TRBV4-3 with TRBJ1-3; D not certain. The germline CDR1 and CDR2 sequences are LGHNA and YSLEER. Trimming left V 4 bases short and J 0 bases short, with 10 bases between. This CDR3 spans 15 amino acids. The CDR3 is CASSPDVSSGNTIYF. CDR3 DNA: TGCGCCAGCAGCCCGGACGTTAGCTCTGGAAACACCATATATTTT.

The CDR3 DNA reads as TGTGCCAGCAGCGTAGGAACGTACGATACGCAGTATTTT. This translates into CASSVGTYDTQYF. The chain carries TRBV9 and TRBJ2-3; D uncertain. Trimming pared 0 bases from V and 6 bases from J, leaving 8 bases between. Germline V gene sequence: CDR1 SGDLS, CDR2 YYNGEE. The CDR3 is 13 residues long.

The J gene is TRBJ1-1, the V gene TRBV7-3, with D unresolved. Germline assignment: CDR1 SGHTA and CDR2 FQGTGA. V was shortened by 2 bases and J by 5 bases, with 9 bases between the two germline ends. The CDR3 consists of 13 residues. The CDR3 DNA reads TGTGCCAGCAGCTTAGACTCGGGGACTGAAGCTTTCTTT. Residues: CASSLDSGTEAFF.

The J gene is TRBJ1-2, the V gene TRBV30; unclear D gene. Germline V gene sequence: CDR1 GTSNPN, CDR2 SVGIG (reference sequence). Trimming took off 0 bases at V and 5 bases at J, with 10 bases between the two ends. The CDR3 is 13 residues long. CDR3 loop: CAWSVQVGYGYTF. The CDR3 DNA reads as TGTGCCTGGAGTGTACAAGTGGGATATGGCTACACCTTC.

V usage is TRBV5-5 and J usage is TRBJ1-2, with D unclear. The CDR3 is made up of 15 amino acids. Germline CDR1 is SGHKS and CDR2 is YYEKEE (reference sequence). V was shortened by 1 base and J by 4 bases, with 14 bases between the two germline ends. The CDR3 spells CASSLNLPGSYGYTF. The CDR3 bases are TGTGCCAGCAGCTTGAATCTCCCGGGTTCCTATGGCTACACCTTC.

V and J are TRBV20-1 and TRBJ2-7; D ambiguous. V was clipped by 1 base and J by 4 bases, with 5 bases between them. The CDR3 runs 11 residues. Germline V gene lookup returns CDR1 DFQATT and CDR2 SNEGSKA (reference sequence). CDR3 protein: CSARAGYEQYF. The CDR3 coding sequence is TGCAGTGCTAGAGCGGGTTACGAGCAGTACTTC.

The chain combines TRBV12-3 or TRBV12-4 with TRBJ2-7; D is unclear. Trimming left V 3 bases short and J 1 base short, with 7 bases between. This CDR3 spans 13 amino acids. CDR3 coding DNA: TGTGCCAGCAGTTTTGGCGGATCCTACGAGCAGTACTTC. Its translation: CASSFGGSYEQYF.

The chain uses TRBV27 and TRBJ1-1; 8 bases line up with TRBD1. CDR1 and CDR2 (germline): MNHEY, SMNVEV (reference sequence). The CDR3 spans 15 residues. The junction had 11 bases not matched to a gene; V was cut back by 7 bases and J by 4 bases. The CDR3 DNA follows: TGTGCCAGCACTAAGGGACAGGAATACGGCACTGAAGCTTTCTTT. Translation: CASTKGQEYGTEAFF.

V usage is TRBV27 and J usage is TRBJ2-7; D gene unclear. V shed 6 bases and J shed 7 bases, with 1 base lying between them. Germline CDR1 and CDR2: MNHEY and SMNVEV (reference sequence). This CDR3 spans 8 amino acids. DNA of the CDR3: TGTGCCAGCAGGGAGCAGTACTTC. This codes for CASREQYF.

V gene TRBV5-1 combines with J gene TRBJ2-1, with unresolved D. CDR1 is SGHRS and CDR2 is YFSETQ in the germline V gene. Trimming removed 2 bases at V and 9 bases at J, with 15 bases between. This CDR3 comprises 14 residues. Here the CDR3 reads CASSFPEGVTEQFF. DNA for the CDR3: TGCGCCAGCAGCTTCCCAGAAGGTGTGACTGAGCAGTTCTTC.

The genes are TRBV30 and TRBJ1-3; weak D call: TRBD1 (5 bases). CDR1 is GTSNPN and CDR2 is SVGIG in the germline V gene (reference sequence). V dropped 1 base and J dropped 3 bases, with 10 bases sitting between them. This CDR3 contains 14 residues. CDR3 DNA sequence: TGTGCCTGGAGTGGGACATCGAATGGAAACACCATATATTTT. It specifies CAWSGTSNGNTIYF.

CDR3 loop: CATSRQPGQGETQYF. CDR3 nucleotides: TGTGCCACCAGCAGACAACCGGGACAGGGTGAGACCCAGTACTTC. This chain joins TRBV15 and TRBJ2-5, with TRBD1 matching over 9 bases. The germline gives CDR1 LNHNV, CDR2 YYDKDF (reference sequence). This CDR3 contains 15 residues. The V segment lost 2 bases and the J segment 5 bases; nucleotides outside the gene matches: 6.